This T cell receptor (beta chain) was documented in a study of low-dose radiotherapy and immunotherapy resistance in tumors. Study context: Patients of Cohort 1 had 0.5 Gy fractions every 2 weeks, which summed to 6.5 Gy.

The time point here: before trial treatment. V was pared by 0 bases and J by 4 bases, with 4 bases of the junction left unmatched. This CDR3 comprises 14 residues. Germline CDR1 SGHDT, CDR2 YYEEEE. The table lists this clonotype with many counts. Covering alpha and beta chains, TRAV- and TRBV-specific primers were used for the first-strand cDNA. TCRs were amplified for approximately 21 PCR cycles with a constant-region primer and V-primer adapter. Amplification of isolated mRNA was accomplished via in vitro transcription. TCRdb redid the calling of the reads with MiXCR, one entry per CDR3 protein. The sample holds 59,000 or so distinct CDR3 sequences, about 30% seen once.

The sequencing here drew on PBMCs, taken before treatment. The rearrangement uses TRBV5-6 and TRBJ2-7, with 7 bases fitting TRBD1. The sequence derives from a male donor with rectosigmoid adenocarcinoma. In nucleotides, the CDR3 is TGTGCCAGCAGCTTGGGACAGGGAAGATACGAGCAGTACTTC. Translating it yields CASSLGQGRYEQYF.